This T cell receptor beta chain was identified during a study of blood T cells in healthy people across ages. Overall study findings and caveats: The percentage of naive T cells correlated strongly with TCR beta diversity. Researchers judged that diversity estimates from one million T cells fell short of true values.

CDR1 and CDR2 (germline): MNHEY, SMNVEV (reference sequence). The CDR3 totals 19 residues. V lost 0 bases to trimming and J lost 5 bases, with 22 bases between them. For this clonotype: The antigen remains undetermined.

Donors gave roughly 10 milliliters of peripheral blood apiece. Per individual sample, total RNA of at least 6 micrograms was extracted. Next came a second PCR, run for roughly 7 to 12 cycles, which used a sample-barcoded 5' primer along with a J-beta primer mix. TCRdb analysed the 5' RACE reads with MiXCR anew, one entry per CDR3 protein. The top ten hold about 26% of the sample, which has 780,000 or so distinct CDR3 sequences, approximately 60% seen once. This receptor was obtained from a man aged 40-49 years in good health. What was sequenced was blood. The chain recombines TRBV27 with TRBJ1-4; D is unresolved. The CDR3 reads CASSLSVQPKGSINEKLFF. CDR3 bases: TGTGCCAGCAGTTTATCGGTCCAACCCAAAGGGTCAATAAATGAAAAACTGTTTTTT.